This T cell receptor (beta chain) originates from a study of blood T cell repertoires in COVID-19. Study context: COVID-19 samples collected from the United States, Italy and Spain covered acute and convalescent phases.

The CDR3 sequence is 16 residues long. The ends lost 2 bases at V and 1 base at J; junction bases unmatched: 4. Germline loops: CDR1 MNHNS, CDR2 SASEGT. The assay was immunoSEQ multiplex PCR, and TCRdb's table has in-frame clones only and misses some. The table lists approximately 320,000 clones, roughly 90% of them singletons. Everyone who took part was about 18 to 89 years old, and they came from 20 to 25 US areas. Participants had their cohort set by participant-reported clinical history. This chain connects TRBV6-1 to TRBJ1-5, with 8 bases identical to TRBD1. The origin of this receptor is a man aged 55 to 69 who had recovered from COVID-19. Material for sequencing was PBMCs or T cells enriched from blood (not recorded which). The CDR3 spells CASSEFYRGSNQPQHF. The CDR3 nucleotides are TGTGCCAGCAGTGAATTCTACAGGGGGAGCAATCAGCCCCAGCATTTT.